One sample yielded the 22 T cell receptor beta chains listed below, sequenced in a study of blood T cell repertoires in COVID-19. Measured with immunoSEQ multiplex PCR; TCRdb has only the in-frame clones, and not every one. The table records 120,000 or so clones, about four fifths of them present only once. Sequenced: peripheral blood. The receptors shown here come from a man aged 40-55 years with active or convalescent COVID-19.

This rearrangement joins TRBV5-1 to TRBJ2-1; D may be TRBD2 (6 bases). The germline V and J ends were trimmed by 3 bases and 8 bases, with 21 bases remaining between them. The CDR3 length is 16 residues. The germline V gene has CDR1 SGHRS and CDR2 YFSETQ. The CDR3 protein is CASSSVIGLTVDEQFF. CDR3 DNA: TGCGCCAGCAGCTCCGTGATAGGACTAACGGTTGATGAGCAGTTCTTC.

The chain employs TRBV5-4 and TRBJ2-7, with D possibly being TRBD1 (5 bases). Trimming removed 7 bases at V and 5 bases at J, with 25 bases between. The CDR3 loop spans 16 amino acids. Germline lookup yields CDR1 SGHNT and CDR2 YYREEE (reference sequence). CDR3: CASGTTDIRGNHEQYF. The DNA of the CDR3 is TGTGCCAGCGGCACAACCGACATAAGGGGTAATCACGAGCAGTACTTC. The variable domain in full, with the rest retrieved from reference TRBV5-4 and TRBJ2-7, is ETGVTQSPTHLIKTRGQQVTLRCSSQSGHNTVSWYQQALGQGPQFIFQYYREEENGRGNFPPRFSGLQFPNYSSELNVNALELDDSALYLCASGTTDIRGNHEQYFGPGTRLTVT.

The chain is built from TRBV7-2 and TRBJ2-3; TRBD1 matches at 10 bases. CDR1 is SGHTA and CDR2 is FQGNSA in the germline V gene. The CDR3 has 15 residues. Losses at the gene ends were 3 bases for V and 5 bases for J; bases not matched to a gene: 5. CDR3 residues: CASSLVTGGKDTQYF. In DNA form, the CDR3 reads TGTGCCAGCAGCTTGGTGACAGGGGGCAAAGATACGCAGTATTTT.

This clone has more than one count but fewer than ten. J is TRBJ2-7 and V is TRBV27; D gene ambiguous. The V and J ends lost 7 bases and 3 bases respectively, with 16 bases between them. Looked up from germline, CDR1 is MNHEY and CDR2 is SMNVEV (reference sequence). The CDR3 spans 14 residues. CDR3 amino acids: CASTPTDINYEQYF. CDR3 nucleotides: TGTGCCAGCACTCCCACAGATATCAACTACGAGCAGTACTTC.

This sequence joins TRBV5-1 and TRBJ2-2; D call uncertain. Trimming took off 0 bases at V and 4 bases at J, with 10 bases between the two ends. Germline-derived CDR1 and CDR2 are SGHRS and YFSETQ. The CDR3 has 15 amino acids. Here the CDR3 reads CASSLAVPGTGELFF. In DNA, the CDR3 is TGCGCCAGCAGCTTGGCCGTTCCGGGCACCGGGGAGCTGTTTTTT. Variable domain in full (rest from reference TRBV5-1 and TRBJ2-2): KAGVTQTPRYLIKTRGQQVTLSCSPISGHRSVSWYQQTPGQGLQFLFEYFSETQRNKGNFPGRFSGRQFSNSRSEMNVSTLELGDSALYLCASSLAVPGTGELFFGEGSRLTVL.

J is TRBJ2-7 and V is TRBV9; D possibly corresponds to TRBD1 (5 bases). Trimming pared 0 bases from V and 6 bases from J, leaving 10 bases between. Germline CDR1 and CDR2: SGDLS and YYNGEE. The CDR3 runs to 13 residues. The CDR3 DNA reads TGTGCCAGCAGCGTAGGGTCAGGGATCGAGCAGTACTTC. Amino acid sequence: CASSVGSGIEQYF. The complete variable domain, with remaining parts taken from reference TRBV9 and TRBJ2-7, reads DSGVTQTPKHLITATGQRVTLRCSPRSGDLSVYWYQQSLDQGLQFLIQYYNGEERAKGNILERFSAQQFPDLHSELNLSSLELGDSALYFCASSVGSGIEQYFGPGTRLTVT.

CDR3 in amino acids: CASSYLGTGGYNEQFF. For the CDR3, the DNA is TGTGCCAGCAGTTATTTAGGGACAGGGGGGTACAATGAGCAGTTCTTC. The V and J genes are TRBV6-6 and TRBJ2-1, with 11 positions matching TRBD1. The CDR3 is 16 residues long. Trimming at V came to 3 bases and at J to 4 bases, leaving 5 bases not matched to a gene. The germline gives CDR1 MNHNY, CDR2 SVGAGI (reference sequence).

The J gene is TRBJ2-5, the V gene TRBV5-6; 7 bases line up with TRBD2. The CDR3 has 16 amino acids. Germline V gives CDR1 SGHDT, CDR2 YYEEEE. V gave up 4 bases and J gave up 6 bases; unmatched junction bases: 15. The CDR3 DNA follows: TGTGCCAGCAGCCCCCTCGGCGCGGGAGCCGCTCAGACCCAGTACTTC. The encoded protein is CASSPLGAGAAQTQYF.

The CDR3 region has the DNA TGTGCCAGCAGCTTAGTGGCAGTGAACACTGAAGCTTTCTTT. Translation: CASSLVAVNTEAFF. This chain uses TRBV7-9 with TRBJ1-1; D unresolved. Trimming cost V 1 base and J 0 bases, with 6 bases left between them. The V gene's germline CDR1 is SEHNR and CDR2 FQNEAQ (reference sequence). There are 14 residues in the CDR3.

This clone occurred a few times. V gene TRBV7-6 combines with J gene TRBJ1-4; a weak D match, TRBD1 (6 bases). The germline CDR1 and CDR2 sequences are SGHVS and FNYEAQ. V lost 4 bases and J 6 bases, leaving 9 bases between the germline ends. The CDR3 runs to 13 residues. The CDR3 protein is CASSSQGHEKLFF. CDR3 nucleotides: TGTGCCAGCAGCTCCCAGGGGCATGAAAAACTGTTTTTT.

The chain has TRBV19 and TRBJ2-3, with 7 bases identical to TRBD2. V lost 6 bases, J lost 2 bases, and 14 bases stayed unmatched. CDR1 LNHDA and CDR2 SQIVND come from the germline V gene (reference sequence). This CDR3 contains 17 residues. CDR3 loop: CASSLGPGGRYTDTQYF. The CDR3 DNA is TGTGCCAGTAGCCTGGGCCCGGGAGGCCGATACACAGATACGCAGTATTTT.

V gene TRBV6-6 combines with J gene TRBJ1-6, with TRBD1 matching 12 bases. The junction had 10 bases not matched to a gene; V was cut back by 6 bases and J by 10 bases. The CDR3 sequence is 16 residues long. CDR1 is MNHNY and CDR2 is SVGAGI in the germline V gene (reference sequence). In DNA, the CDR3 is TGTGCCAGCAGGACCCACGGGGACAGGGGGCGATCACCCCTCCACTTT. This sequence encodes CASRTHGDRGRSPLHF.

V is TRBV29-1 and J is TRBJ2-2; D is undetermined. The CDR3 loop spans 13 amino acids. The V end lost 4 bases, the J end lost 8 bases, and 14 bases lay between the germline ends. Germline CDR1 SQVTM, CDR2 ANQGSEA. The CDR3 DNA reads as TGCAGCGTTGTATTCGACAACTCGGGGGAGCTGTTTTTT. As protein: CSVVFDNSGELFF.

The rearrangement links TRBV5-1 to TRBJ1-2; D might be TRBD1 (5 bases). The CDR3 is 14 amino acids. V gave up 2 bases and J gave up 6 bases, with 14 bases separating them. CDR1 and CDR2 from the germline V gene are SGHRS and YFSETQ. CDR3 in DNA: TGCGCCAGCAGCTTTCCCGAGCAGGGTGATGGCTACACCTTC. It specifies CASSFPEQGDGYTF.

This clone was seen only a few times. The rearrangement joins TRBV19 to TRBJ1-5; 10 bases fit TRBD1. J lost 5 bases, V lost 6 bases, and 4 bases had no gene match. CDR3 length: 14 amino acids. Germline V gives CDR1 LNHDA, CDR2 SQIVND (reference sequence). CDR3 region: CASRPDRGHQPQHF. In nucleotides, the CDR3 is TGTGCCAGTAGGCCTGACAGGGGGCATCAGCCCCAGCATTTT.

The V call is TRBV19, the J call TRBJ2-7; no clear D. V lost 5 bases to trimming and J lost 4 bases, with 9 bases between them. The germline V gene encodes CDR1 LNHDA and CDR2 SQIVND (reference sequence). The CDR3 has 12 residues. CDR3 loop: CASSPPGYEQYF. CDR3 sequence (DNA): TGTGCCAGTAGTCCACCCGGGTACGAGCAGTACTTC.

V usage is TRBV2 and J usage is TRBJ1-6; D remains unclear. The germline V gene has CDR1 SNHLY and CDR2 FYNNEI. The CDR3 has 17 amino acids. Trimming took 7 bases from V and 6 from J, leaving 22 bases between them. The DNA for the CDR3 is TGTGCCAGCACATTCGGAGTCCCCCTACCCCTTAATTCACCCCTCCACTTT. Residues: CASTFGVPLPLNSPLHF.

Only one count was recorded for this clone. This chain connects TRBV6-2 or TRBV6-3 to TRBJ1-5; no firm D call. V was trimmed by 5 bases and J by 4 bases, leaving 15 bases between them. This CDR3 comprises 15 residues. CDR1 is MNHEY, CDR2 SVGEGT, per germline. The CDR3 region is CASSTLSGVNQPQHF. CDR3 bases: TGTGCCAGCAGTACTCTCTCCGGGGTGAATCAGCCCCAGCATTTT.

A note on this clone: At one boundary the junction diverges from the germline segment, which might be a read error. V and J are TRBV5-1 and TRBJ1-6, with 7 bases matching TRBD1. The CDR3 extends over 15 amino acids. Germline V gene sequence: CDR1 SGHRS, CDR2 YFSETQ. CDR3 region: CTSSMTTGPNSPLHF. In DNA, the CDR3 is TGCACCAGCAGCATGACGACAGGGCCAAATTCACCCCTCCACTTT.

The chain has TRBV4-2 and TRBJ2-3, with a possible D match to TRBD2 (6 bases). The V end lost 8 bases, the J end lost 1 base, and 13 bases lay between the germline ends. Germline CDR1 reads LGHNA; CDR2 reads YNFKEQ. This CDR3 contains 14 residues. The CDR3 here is CASGTPEGTDTQYF. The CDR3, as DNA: TGTGCCAGCGGGACTCCGGAGGGCACAGATACGCAGTATTTT.

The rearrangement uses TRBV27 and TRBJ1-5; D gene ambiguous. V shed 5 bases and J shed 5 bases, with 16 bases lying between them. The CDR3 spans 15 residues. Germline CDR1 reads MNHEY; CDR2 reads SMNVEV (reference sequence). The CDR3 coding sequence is TGTGCCAGCAGTCCCCGGGTAACGGGAGATCAGCCCCAGCATTTT. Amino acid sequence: CASSPRVTGDQPQHF.

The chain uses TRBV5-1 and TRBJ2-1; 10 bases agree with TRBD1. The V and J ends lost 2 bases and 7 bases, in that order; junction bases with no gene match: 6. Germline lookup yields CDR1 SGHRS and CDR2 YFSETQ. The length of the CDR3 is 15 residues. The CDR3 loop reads CASSFGTGVVNEQFF. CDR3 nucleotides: TGCGCCAGCAGCTTCGGGACAGGGGTTGTTAATGAGCAGTTCTTC.